The next 32 T cell receptor beta chains were all read from a single sample in a study of T cell changes during pregnancy in multiple sclerosis. The assay was immunoSEQ multiplex PCR, and TCRdb's table has in-frame clones only and misses some. This table has 45,000 to 60,000 clones, 75% to 95% appearing once. Source: peripheral blood, taken after pregnancy. These receptors all stem from a female donor in good health, enrolled as a control in a pregnancy study.

V usage is TRBV10-3 and J usage is TRBJ1-1; 8 bases fit TRBD1. Looked up from germline, CDR1 is ENHRY and CDR2 is SYGVKD. The junction had 4 bases not matched to a gene; V was cut back by 8 bases and J by 2 bases. The CDR3 has 13 residues. In DNA, the CDR3 is TGTGCCATCCGGACAGGGCCCAACACTGAAGCTTTCTTT. This sequence encodes CAIRTGPNTEAFF.

The chain uses TRBV5-1 and TRBJ2-2; D is unclear. Trimming pared 0 bases from V and 2 bases from J, leaving 8 bases between. The CDR3 sequence is 15 residues long. CDR1 and CDR2 (germline): SGHRS, YFSETQ. The CDR3 region is CASSLAQTNTGELFF. CDR3 nucleotides: TGCGCCAGCAGCTTGGCCCAGACTAACACCGGGGAGCTGTTTTTT.

The gene calls are TRBV4-2 and TRBJ1-5; unclear D gene. V lost 0 bases and J lost 4, with 7 bases in between. Looked up from germline, CDR1 is LGHNA and CDR2 is YNFKEQ. This CDR3 is 14 amino acids long. This CDR3 is CASSQDQLNQPQHF. The CDR3 DNA is TGTGCCAGCAGCCAAGATCAACTAAATCAGCCCCAGCATTTT.

V usage is TRBV29-1 and J usage is TRBJ1-1; 9 bases line up with TRBD1. Germline V gene lookup returns CDR1 SQVTM and CDR2 ANQGSEA. Unmatched junction bases numbered 14, after V lost 5 bases and J lost 10 bases. The CDR3 loop spans 14 amino acids. Here the CDR3 reads CSVTAAGTGSIAFF. The CDR3 DNA sequence: TGCAGCGTTACTGCTGCCGGGACAGGGTCGATAGCTTTCTTT.

The chain combines TRBV11-3 with TRBJ2-4; 9 nucleotides align to TRBD1. Trimming at V came to 5 bases and at J to 9 bases, leaving 5 bases not matched to a gene. This CDR3 has 13 residues. CDR1 and CDR2 from the germline V gene are SGHNT and YENEEA. CDR3 sequence (DNA): TGTGCCAGCAGCCCGGACAGGGGTCGCATTCAGTACTTC. It yields the protein CASSPDRGRIQYF.

The chain combines TRBV6-4 with TRBJ1-1, with D maybe TRBD1 (6 bases). The CDR3 extends over 13 amino acids. V gave up 5 bases and J gave up 1 base, with 8 bases separating them. Germline lookup yields CDR1 MRHNA and CDR2 SNTAGT. CDR3 residues: CASSLDRNTEAFF. The DNA of the CDR3 is TGTGCCAGCAGTTTGGACAGGAACACTGAAGCTTTCTTT.

This clone is a singleton in its sample. This chain connects TRBV30 to TRBJ1-3; D is possibly TRBD1 (5 bases). Germline loops: CDR1 GTSNPN, CDR2 SVGIG (reference sequence). V was pared by 2 bases and J by 0 bases, with 5 bases between. This CDR3 is built from 13 residues. CDR3 region: CAWSTGSGNTIYF. For the CDR3, the DNA is TGTGCCTGGAGTACAGGCTCTGGAAACACCATATATTTT.

The chain is built from TRBV27 and TRBJ1-1, with D perhaps matching TRBD1 (6 bases). V lost 3 bases, J lost 5 bases, and 16 bases lay in between. Germline-derived CDR1 and CDR2 are MNHEY and SMNVEV (reference sequence). The length of the CDR3 is 15 residues. This chain's CDR3 is CASSFSKTGRTEAFF. For the CDR3, the DNA is TGTGCCAGCAGTTTTTCTAAAACAGGGAGAACTGAAGCTTTCTTT.

This clone was picked up one time. The rearrangement links TRBV27 to TRBJ2-2, with 7 bases that match TRBD2. CDR3 length: 13 amino acids. V trimming: 3 bases; J trimming: 5 bases; junction bases outside the gene matches: 0. The V gene's germline CDR1 is MNHEY and CDR2 SMNVEV (reference sequence). Written as DNA, the CDR3 is TGTGCCAGCAGTTTGGGGGGGACCGGGGAGCTGTTTTTT. It specifies CASSLGGTGELFF.

V gene TRBV19 combines with J gene TRBJ1-5; 7 bases are shared with TRBD1. V lost 3 bases to trimming and J lost 3 bases; unmatched junction nucleotides: 2. Germline CDR1 LNHDA, CDR2 SQIVND (reference sequence). The CDR3 totals 14 residues. The CDR3 protein is CASSMTGFNQPQHF. CDR3 nucleotides: TGTGCCAGTAGTATGACAGGGTTCAATCAGCCCCAGCATTTT.

This clone was observed a few times. The chain has TRBV28 and TRBJ1-2; unclear D gene. V was pared by 7 bases and J by 2 bases, with 11 bases between. Germline lookup yields CDR1 MDHEN and CDR2 SYDVKM. This CDR3 is 13 amino acids long. CDR3 in DNA: TGTGCCAGCACCACAGCAATAAACTATGGCTACACCTTC. Protein product: CASTTAINYGYTF.

V is TRBV4-3 and J is TRBJ1-6; D gene uncertain. Trimming left V 1 base short and J 4 bases short, with 14 bases between. Germline assignment: CDR1 LGHNA and CDR2 YSLEER. The CDR3 loop spans 17 amino acids. The CDR3 spells CASSQGVGLIYNSPLHF. The CDR3 DNA reads TGCGCCAGCAGCCAAGGGGTCGGACTGATTTATAATTCACCCCTCCACTTT.

The chain combines TRBV30 with TRBJ2-1, with 13 bases matching TRBD2. The germline gives CDR1 GTSNPN, CDR2 SVGIG (reference sequence). Trimming removed 8 bases from V and 9 bases from J; junction bases left unmatched: 10. The length of the CDR3 is 14 residues. The CDR3 sequence is CAGITSGRAGEQFF. In nucleotides, the CDR3 is TGTGCCGGTATTACTAGCGGGAGGGCCGGTGAGCAGTTCTTC.

This chain uses TRBV11-3 with TRBJ2-1; TRBD2 aligns across 10 bases. The CDR3 spans 19 residues. V lost 4 bases, J lost 7 bases, and 19 bases stayed unmatched. The V gene's germline CDR1 is SGHNT and CDR2 YENEEA. In DNA form, the CDR3 reads TGTGCCAGCAGCTACCGGCCCTCCTCACTAGCGGGGAAAGGAAATGAGCAGTTCTTC. This sequence encodes CASSYRPSSLAGKGNEQFF.

This chain connects TRBV10-3 to TRBJ2-7, with 11 bases aligning to TRBD1. From germline, CDR1 is ENHRY and CDR2 SYGVKD. The ends lost 10 bases at V and 7 bases at J; junction bases unmatched: 15. This CDR3 region has 15 residues. The chain's CDR3 is CATHPWGDRGEEQYF. In DNA form, the CDR3 reads TGTGCCACACATCCTTGGGGGGACAGGGGGGAAGAGCAGTACTTC.

The chain has TRBV2 and TRBJ2-3, with D perhaps matching TRBD2 (7 bases). The length of the CDR3 is 15 residues. V was shortened by 9 bases and J by 1 base, with 17 bases between the two germline ends. Germline CDR1 and CDR2: SNHLY and FYNNEI. Here the CDR3 DNA reads TGTGCCAGGGCCGAGGGGCGGGGGCGCACAGATACGCAGTATTTT. This sequence encodes CARAEGRGRTDTQYF.

The gene calls are TRBV7-6 and TRBJ2-6, with TRBD1 matching 10 bases. Germline CDR1 reads SGHVS; CDR2 reads FNYEAQ. CDR3 length equals 17 residues. With V trimmed by 5 bases and J by 2 bases, 6 bases remained unmatched. The CDR3 here is CASSPLTGGTGANVLTF. In nucleotides, the CDR3 is TGTGCCAGCAGCCCTTTGACAGGGGGCACTGGGGCCAACGTCCTGACTTTC.

The rearrangement links TRBV27 to TRBJ2-7; 9 nucleotides align to TRBD1. This CDR3 has 15 residues. Germline trimming cut 8 bases from V and 2 bases from J; bases unmatched to any gene: 10. The germline gives CDR1 MNHEY, CDR2 SMNVEV (reference sequence). In nucleotides, the CDR3 is TGTGCCAGCCTTCCACTCGGGACAGGGCCCTACGAGCAGTACTTC. Its protein is CASLPLGTGPYEQYF.

V and J are TRBV27 and TRBJ2-3; 9 nucleotides match TRBD1. Germline V gives CDR1 MNHEY, CDR2 SMNVEV (reference sequence). Germline trimming cut 5 bases from V and 1 base from J; bases unmatched to any gene: 4. This CDR3 is 15 amino acids long. The CDR3 is CASSLRTGGTDTQYF. In DNA form, the CDR3 reads TGTGCCAGCAGTCTCCGGACAGGGGGCACAGATACGCAGTATTTT.

The CDR3 region has the DNA TGTGCCATCAGTGAGTCAGGCGGGAGGTTAACCTACAATGAGCAGTTCTTC. Its protein is CAISESGGRLTYNEQFF. The rearrangement uses TRBV10-3 and TRBJ2-1; 8 nucleotides line up with TRBD2. Germline CDR1 is ENHRY and CDR2 is SYGVKD. This CDR3 contains 17 residues. V lost 0 bases, J lost 2 bases, and 6 bases stayed unmatched.

This chain joins TRBV18 and TRBJ1-1, with a tentative D call TRBD1 (5 bases). Trimming removed 5 bases from V and 1 base from J, with 8 bases in between. Germline-derived CDR1 and CDR2 are KGHSH and LQKENI. The CDR3 covers 13 residues. The CDR3 reads CASSIGQNTEAFF. In DNA form, the CDR3 reads TGTGCCAGCTCAATAGGACAGAACACTGAAGCTTTCTTT. The variable domain in full, completed from reference TRBV18 and TRBJ1-1, reads NAGVMQNPRHLVRRRGQEARLRCSPMKGHSHVYWYRQLPEEGLKFMVYLQKENIIDESGMPKERFSAEFPKEGPSILRIQQVVRGDSAAYFCASSIGQNTEAFFGQGTRLTVV.

This chain uses TRBV10-3 with TRBJ1-3, with D possibly matching TRBD1 (6 bases). CDR3 size: 14 residues. V was pared by 6 bases and J by 3 bases, with 12 bases between. Germline V gene data show CDR1 as ENHRY and CDR2 as SYGVKD. CDR3: CAISETGLGNTIYF. The CDR3 region has the DNA TGTGCCATCAGCGAGACAGGTCTTGGAAACACCATATATTTT.

This chain connects TRBV19 to TRBJ1-5, with 7 bases lining up with TRBD1. Germline V gene lookup returns CDR1 LNHDA and CDR2 SQIVND (reference sequence). Trimming at V came to 4 bases and at J to 1 base, leaving 1 base not matched to a gene. This CDR3 contains 14 residues. The CDR3 DNA sequence: TGTGCCAGTAGTAAGGGGGCGAGCAATCAGCCCCAGCATTTT. Amino acid sequence: CASSKGASNQPQHF.

J is TRBJ1-6 and V is TRBV29-1; D call uncertain. This CDR3 has 13 residues. V was cut by 4 bases and J by 3 bases, with 7 bases left in between. CDR1 and CDR2 (germline): SQVTM, ANQGSEA. The CDR3 nucleotides are TGCAGCGTTGGAGCGGACTATAATTCACCCCTCCACTTT. It specifies CSVGADYNSPLHF.

The chain has TRBV19 and TRBJ2-5, with 8 nucleotides matching TRBD1. Germline trimming cut 7 bases from V and 4 bases from J; bases unmatched to any gene: 8. Germline-derived CDR1 and CDR2 are LNHDA and SQIVND (reference sequence). CDR3 length equals 14 residues. CDR3 loop: CASTSGTGRETQYF. In DNA, the CDR3 is TGTGCCAGTACCTCCGGGACAGGCCGAGAGACCCAGTACTTC.

V usage is TRBV5-1 and J usage is TRBJ1-1, with a weak D call TRBD1 (5 bases). Germline CDR1 and CDR2: SGHRS and YFSETQ. The V and J ends lost 2 bases and 2 bases respectively, with 10 bases between them. The CDR3 contains 14 residues. CDR3 loop: CASSLTGLNTEAFF. The CDR3 DNA sequence: TGCGCCAGCAGCTTAACAGGATTAAACACTGAAGCTTTCTTT.

CDR3 nucleotide sequence: TGCGCCAGCCGCCGGGGGTCCGCGGGGGACTCCTACGAGCAGTACTTC. It encodes CASRRGSAGDSYEQYF. The gene calls are TRBV5-1 and TRBJ2-7; TRBD2 aligns across 7 bases. Trimming cost V 7 bases and J 0 bases; bases outside gene matches: 13. Per the germline V gene, CDR1 is SGHRS and CDR2 is YFSETQ. The CDR3 is made up of 16 amino acids.

This clone was counted once. This chain connects TRBV19 to TRBJ2-3, with TRBD2 matching over 11 bases. The V gene end was trimmed by 5 bases and the J gene end by 0 bases; junction bases not matched to a gene: 4. Germline values: CDR1 LNHDA, CDR2 SQIVND (reference sequence). This CDR3 comprises 16 residues. This chain's CDR3 is CASSPRLAGSTDTQYF. As DNA, the CDR3 is TGTGCCAGTAGTCCCCGACTAGCGGGGAGCACAGATACGCAGTATTTT.

The CDR3, as DNA: TGTGCCAGCAGCTCCCTGCAGGGGGATGGCTACACCTTC. It is translated as CASSSLQGDGYTF. The chain employs TRBV7-6 and TRBJ1-2; TRBD1 matches 7 bases. V dropped 4 bases and J dropped 6; count of bases not matched to a gene: 5. The CDR3 runs to 13 residues. In germline, CDR1 is SGHVS, CDR2 FNYEAQ.

The chain carries TRBV7-7 and TRBJ1-2, with a weak D call TRBD1 (6 bases). The CDR3 is 15 amino acids. Germline V gene lookup returns CDR1 SSHAT and CDR2 FNYEAQ (reference sequence). The V end was cut by 7 bases, the J end by 10 bases, with 25 bases between. CDR3 coding DNA: TGTGCCAGCATTAGGCAGGGGAAGCTGGAAATCGCCTACACCTTC. Translating gives CASIRQGKLEIAYTF.

The chain links TRBV27 to TRBJ2-1; TRBD2 aligns across 12 bases. CDR3 length equals 17 residues. Germline V gene data show CDR1 as MNHEY and CDR2 as SMNVEV (reference sequence). After removal of 7 bases from V and 6 bases from J, the junction contained 13 bases not matched to a gene. This CDR3 is CASTKSGGLAGFNEQFF. In DNA, the CDR3 is TGTGCCAGCACGAAGAGCGGTGGACTAGCGGGGTTCAATGAGCAGTTCTTC.

Only one count was recorded for this clone. The rearrangement joins TRBV2 to TRBJ1-4; 8 nucleotides agree with TRBD1. This CDR3 is 16 amino acids long. J gave up 8 bases and V 7 bases, and 15 bases lay outside the gene matches. The germline V gene encodes CDR1 SNHLY and CDR2 FYNNEI. This CDR3 is CASTNRQGTMGEKLFF. The CDR3 coding sequence is TGTGCCAGCACGAACCGACAGGGGACGATGGGGGAAAAACTGTTTTTT.